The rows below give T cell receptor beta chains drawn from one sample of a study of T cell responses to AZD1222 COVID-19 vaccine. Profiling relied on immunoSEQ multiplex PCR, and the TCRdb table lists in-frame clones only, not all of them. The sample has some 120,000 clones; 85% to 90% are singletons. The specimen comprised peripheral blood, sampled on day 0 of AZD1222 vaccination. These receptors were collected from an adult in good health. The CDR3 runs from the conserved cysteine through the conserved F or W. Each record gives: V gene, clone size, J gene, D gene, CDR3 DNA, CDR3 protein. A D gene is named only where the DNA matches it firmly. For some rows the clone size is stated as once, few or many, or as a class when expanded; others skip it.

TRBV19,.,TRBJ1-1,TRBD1,TGTGCCAGTAGTAAAGGACAGGGTGGTGGGACTGAAGCTTTCTTT,CASSKGQGGGTEAFF
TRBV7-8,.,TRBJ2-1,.,TGTGCCAGCAGCTCCCTTGGCGGGCCCTCCTACAATGAGCAGTTCTTC,CASSSLGGPSYNEQFF
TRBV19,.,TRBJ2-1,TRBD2,TGTGCCAGTAGTTTGACTAGCGGGAGCTTAAATGAGCAGTTCTTC,CASSLTSGSLNEQFF
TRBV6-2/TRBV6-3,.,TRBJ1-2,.,TGTGCCAGCAGTAGACCGGGCCCCAACCTGACCCCTTATGGCTACACCTTC,CASSRPGPNLTPYGYTF
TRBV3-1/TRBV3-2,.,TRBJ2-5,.,TGTGCCAGCAGCCGGGGTGGGGCGACCCAGTACTTC,CASSRGGATQYF
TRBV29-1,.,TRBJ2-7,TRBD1,TGCAGCGTTTACATCGACGGGACAGGGCTGCGGGAGCAGTACTTC,CSVYIDGTGLREQYF
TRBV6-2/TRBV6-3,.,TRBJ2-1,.,TGTGCCAGCAGTTACTCAGGGCGGCAAGAGGGGACCGGTGAGCAGTTCTTC,CASSYSGRQEGTGEQFF
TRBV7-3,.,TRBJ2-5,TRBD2,TGTGCCAGCTCCAACTTAGCGGGAGCCCAAGAGACCCAGTACTTC,CASSNLAGAQETQYF
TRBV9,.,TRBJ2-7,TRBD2,TGTGCCAGCAGCGTAGAAGCATCTAGCGGGGGATCGTACGAGCAGTACTTC,CASSVEASSGGSYEQYF
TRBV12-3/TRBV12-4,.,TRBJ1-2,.,TGTGCCAGCGTCGCACTACAGGGAGATGGCTACACCTTC,CASVALQGDGYTF
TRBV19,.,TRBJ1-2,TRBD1,TGTGCCAGCGAGAGTGGACAGGGCCTCTATGGCTACACCTTC,CASESGQGLYGYTF
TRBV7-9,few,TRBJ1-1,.,TGTGCCAGCTTCGGGCAGGCGAACACTGAAGCTTTCTTT,CASFGQANTEAFF
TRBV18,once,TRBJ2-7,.,TGTGCCAGCTCACCACCGACAGCCTACGAGCAGTACTTC,CASSPPTAYEQYF
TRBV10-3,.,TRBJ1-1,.,TGTGCCATCAGACCAGGGGAGGTCGGCACTGAAGCTTTCTTT,CAIRPGEVGTEAFF
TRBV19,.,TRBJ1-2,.,TGTGCCAGTAGTATCGTCAACTCTGGCTACACCTTC,CASSIVNSGYTF
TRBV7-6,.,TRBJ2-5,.,TGTGCCAGCAGCCATGGCGGGGGCCTTCGGGAGACCCAGTACTTC,CASSHGGGLRETQYF
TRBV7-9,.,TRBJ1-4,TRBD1,TGTGCCAGCAGCACCGGACAGGGCGGTGAAAAACTGTTTTTT,CASSTGQGGEKLFF
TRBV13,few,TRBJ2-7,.,TGTGCCAGCAGCTTGTCGGGGGTGAGGTACGAGCAGTACTTC,CASSLSGVRYEQYF
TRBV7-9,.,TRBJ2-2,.,TGTGCCGCCCCCCGGAGCGGGTTGAACACCGGGGAGCTGTTTTTT,CAAPRSGLNTGELFF
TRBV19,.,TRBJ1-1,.,TGTGCCAGTAGATTACGGACTAACACTGAAGCTTTCTTT,CASRLRTNTEAFF
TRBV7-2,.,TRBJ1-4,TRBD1,TGTGCCAGCAGCTTTTCAGGGGGCAGGGAAAAACTGTTTTTT,CASSFSGGREKLFF
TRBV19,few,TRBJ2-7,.,TGTGCCAGTAGGAAACGCGAGCAGTACTTC,CASRKREQYF
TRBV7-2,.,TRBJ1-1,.,TGTGCCAGCAGGCGAGGGGGGGGCGGCACTGAAGCTTTCTTT,CASRRGGGGTEAFF
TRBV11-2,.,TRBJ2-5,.,TGTGCCAGCAGCCCGTACCCCCGGGACGGGGAGACCCAGTACTTC,CASSPYPRDGETQYF
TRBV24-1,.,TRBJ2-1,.,TGTGCCACCAGTGACGGCAGTCCCTACAATGAGCAGTTCTTC,CATSDGSPYNEQFF
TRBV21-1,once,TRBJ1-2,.,TGTGCCAGCAGCAGAACAGGGGGGGTATTATGTGGCTACACCTTC,CASSRTGGVLCGYTF
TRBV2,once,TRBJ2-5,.,TGTGCCAGTGGACTGGGGGAGACCCAGTACTTC,CASGLGETQYF
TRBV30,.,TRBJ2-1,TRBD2,TGTGCCTGGAGTGTAGAGGTCTTTCTGGGGAGAGCGGGAGGGCCGGGGGAGCAGTTCTTC,CAWSVEVFLGRAGGPGEQFF
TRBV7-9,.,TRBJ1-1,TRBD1,TGTGCCAGCAGCGGTAGAGATGCAGGGGGAGAGGACACTGAAGCTTTCTTT,CASSGRDAGGEDTEAFF
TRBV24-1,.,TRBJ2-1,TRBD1,TGTGCCACCAGTGATATTGGGCGACAGGGGGTTGCTGAGCAGTTCTTC,CATSDIGRQGVAEQFF
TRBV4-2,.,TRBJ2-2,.,TGTGCCAGCAGCCAAGATCGGCAGAACACCGGGGAGCTGTTTTTT,CASSQDRQNTGELFF
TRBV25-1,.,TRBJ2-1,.,TGTGCCAGCAGTGCGGACTACGTCGATGAGCAGTTCTTC,CASSADYVDEQFF
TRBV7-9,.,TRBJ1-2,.,TGTGCCAGCAGCGCCACAGGGCTTAACTATGGCTACACCTTC,CASSATGLNYGYTF
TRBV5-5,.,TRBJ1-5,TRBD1,TGTGCCAGCAGCGGCGACAGGGACATTAACTCCTTTAGCAATCAGCCCCAGCATTTT,CASSGDRDINSFSNQPQHF
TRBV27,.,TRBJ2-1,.,TGTGCCAGCAGCTCACGGGGGACAGCCTTTACCTCCTCCTACAATGAGCAGTTCTTC,CASSSRGTAFTSSYNEQFF
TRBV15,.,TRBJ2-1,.,TGTGCCACCAGCAGAGATCCGGGGGCAGGGAATGAGCAGTTCTTC,CATSRDPGAGNEQFF
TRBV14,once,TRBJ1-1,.,TGTGCCAGCAGCCTCGCTTATGGGAGAGCTTTCTTT,CASSLAYGRAFF
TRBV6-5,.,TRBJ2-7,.,TGTGCCAGCAGTTTAACCCCAGGCGACGAGCAGTACTTC,CASSLTPGDEQYF
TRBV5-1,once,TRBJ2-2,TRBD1,TGCGCCAGCAGCTTGGGGACAGGAACGAACACCGGGGAGCTGTTTTTT,CASSLGTGTNTGELFF
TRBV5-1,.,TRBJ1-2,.,TGCGCCAGCAGCCCGGGGAGGGAAGGAAGAGGCTACACCTTC,CASSPGREGRGYTF
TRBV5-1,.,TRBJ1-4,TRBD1,TGCGCCAGCAGCACGGGACAGGGGGCTTCTAATGAAAAACTGTTTTTT,CASSTGQGASNEKLFF
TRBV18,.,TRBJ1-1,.,TGTGCCAGCTCACTCTTGGGTGGTCGGACTGAAGCTTTCTTT,CASSLLGGRTEAFF
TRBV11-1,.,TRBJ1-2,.,TGTGCCAGCAGCTCCCGGGGTTCTTATGGCTACACCTTC,CASSSRGSYGYTF
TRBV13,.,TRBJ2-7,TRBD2,TGTGCCAGCAGCTTAGAGAGCCTAGCGGGAGTACGGGACGAGCAGTACTTC,CASSLESLAGVRDEQYF
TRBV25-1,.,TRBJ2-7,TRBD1,TGTGCCAGCAGTGTATCAGGGGGAATCTCCTACGAGCAGTACTTC,CASSVSGGISYEQYF
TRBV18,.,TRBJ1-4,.,TGTGCCAGCTCACCTGAGGAGGGAATTAATGAAAAACTGTTTTTT,CASSPEEGINEKLFF
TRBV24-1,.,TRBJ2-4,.,TGTGCCACCGGAGGGACAGTTCCCAACATTCAGTACTTC,CATGGTVPNIQYF
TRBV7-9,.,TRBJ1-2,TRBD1,TGTGCCAGCAGCTCCCCGGACAGGGTGGATGGCTACACCTTC,CASSSPDRVDGYTF
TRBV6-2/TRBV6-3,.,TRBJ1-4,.,TGTGCCAGCAGCGACGTTGCAACTAATGAAAAACTGTTTTTT,CASSDVATNEKLFF
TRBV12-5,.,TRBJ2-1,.,TGTGCTAGTGGCCTGATTCTAGGGCGACGGGACGGTGAGCAGTTCTTC,CASGLILGRRDGEQFF
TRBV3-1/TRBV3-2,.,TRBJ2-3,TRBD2,TGTGCCAGCTCAACAAGCGGGGCCACAGATACGCAGTATTTT,CASSTSGATDTQYF
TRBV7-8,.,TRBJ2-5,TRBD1,TGTGCCAGCAGCCCAGGACAGGGGGAAGAGACCCAGTACTTC,CASSPGQGEETQYF
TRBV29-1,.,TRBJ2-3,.,TGCAGCGTAGCGACCAGCACAGATACGCAGTATTTT,CSVATSTDTQYF